These 8 T cell receptor beta chains were sequenced from one sample in a study of Ad26.COV2.S vaccination and SARS-CoV-2 variants. Using immunoSEQ multiplex PCR, the repertoire was profiled, and TCRdb retains in-frame clones only, with some absent. The sample holds approximately 400,000 clones, 70% to 90% seen once. Noted treatment: 19 received Ad26.COV2.S at low or high dose, single or two shots; several received placebo; per-sample allocation not given. Repertoires come from day 63 after the first vaccine or placebo injection. The sequencing here drew on peripheral blood, taken in a trial of Ad26.COV2.S vaccine versus placebo. These receptors all come from a person aged 18-60 years who received the Ad26.COV2.S COVID-19 vaccine or a placebo.

V is TRBV9 and J is TRBJ2-1, with no clear D. Germline V lookup: CDR1 SGDLS, CDR2 YYNGEE. The CDR3 sequence is 14 residues long. The V end lost 4 bases, the J end lost 8 bases, and 16 bases lay between the germline ends. CDR3: CASSPLLGSDEQFF. The CDR3 nucleotides are TGTGCCAGCAGCCCTCTTTTGGGCTCCGATGAGCAGTTCTTC.

This sequence joins TRBV10-3 and TRBJ1-1; 9 positions match TRBD1. The germline CDR1 and CDR2 sequences are ENHRY and SYGVKD. V lost 1 base and J lost 1; bases outside the gene matches: 4. This CDR3 comprises 16 residues. This CDR3 is CAISEWGQGKNTEAFF. As DNA, the CDR3 is TGTGCCATCAGTGAGTGGGGACAGGGCAAGAACACTGAAGCTTTCTTT.

This clone occurred a few times. The chain uses TRBV6-5 and TRBJ2-2, with D tentatively TRBD2 (6 bases). Germline V gives CDR1 MNHEY, CDR2 SVGAGI. Trimming removed 1 base from V and 3 bases from J, with 12 bases in between. The CDR3 totals 16 residues. The CDR3 bases are TGTGCCAGCAGTTACTGGGGAGGACTGTACACCGGGGAGCTGTTTTTT. It codes for CASSYWGGLYTGELFF.

The chain employs TRBV7-2 and TRBJ2-3, with TRBD2 identical over 12 bases. Germline V gene data show CDR1 as SGHTA and CDR2 as FQGNSA. The CDR3 loop spans 15 amino acids. J was trimmed by 5 bases and V by 3 bases; bases with no gene match: 3. The CDR3 DNA follows: TGTGCCAGCAGCTTCAGGACTAGCGGGGTAGATACGCAGTATTTT. Encoded protein: CASSFRTSGVDTQYF.

The V call is TRBV18, the J call TRBJ2-7; D is uncertain. The CDR3 is made up of 12 amino acids. Trimming stripped 4 bases from V and 1 base from J, with 5 bases between. Per germline, CDR1 KGHSH and CDR2 LQKENI. The CDR3 DNA is TGTGCCAGCTCACAGCTATCCTACGAGCAGTACTTC. Amino acid sequence: CASSQLSYEQYF.

This rearrangement joins TRBV28 to TRBJ1-4; TRBD1 matches at 8 bases. The CDR3 totals 16 residues. Germline CDR1 MDHEN, CDR2 SYDVKM. With 1 base clipped from V and 7 bases from J, the junction kept 8 bases outside the gene matches. The CDR3 sequence: CASSLLKTGVGEKLFF. The CDR3 DNA follows: TGTGCCAGCAGTTTATTGAAGACAGGGGTCGGTGAAAAACTGTTTTTT. Full variable domain (remainder filled in from reference TRBV28 and TRBJ1-4): DVKVTQSSRYLVKRTGEKVFLECVQDMDHENMFWYRQDPGLGLRLIYFSYDVKMKEKGDIPEGYSVSREKKERFSLILESASTNQTSMYLCASSLLKTGVGEKLFFGSGTQLSVL.

The DNA of the CDR3 is TGCGCCAGCAGCTTGGCCGGTAGCTCTCCGCAGTACTTC. This sequence encodes CASSLAGSSPQYF. The chain joins TRBV5-1 to TRBJ2-7; D gene ambiguous. Trimming took 0 bases from V and 9 from J, leaving 13 bases between them. Germline CDR1 is SGHRS and CDR2 is YFSETQ. This CDR3 has 13 amino acids.

In its sample, this clone was seen a few times. This chain joins TRBV11-2 and TRBJ2-4; D might be TRBD1 (5 bases). This CDR3 spans 17 amino acids. Per the germline V gene, CDR1 is SGHAT and CDR2 is FQNNGV. The V end lost 3 bases, the J end lost 1 base, and 16 bases lay between the germline ends. CDR3 in amino acids: CASSFYGQGIAKNIQYF. CDR3 sequence (DNA): TGTGCCAGCAGCTTTTACGGGCAGGGAATCGCCAAAAACATTCAGTACTTC.